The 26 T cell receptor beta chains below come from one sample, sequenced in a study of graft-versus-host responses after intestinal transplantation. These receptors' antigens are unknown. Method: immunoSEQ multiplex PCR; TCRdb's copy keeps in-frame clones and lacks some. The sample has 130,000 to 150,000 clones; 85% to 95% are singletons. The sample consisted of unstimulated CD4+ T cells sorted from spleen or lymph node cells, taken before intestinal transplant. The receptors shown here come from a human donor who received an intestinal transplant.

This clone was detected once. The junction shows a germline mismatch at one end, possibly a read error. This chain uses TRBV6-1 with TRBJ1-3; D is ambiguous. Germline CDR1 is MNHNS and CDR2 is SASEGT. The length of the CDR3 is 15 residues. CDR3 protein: CASSFERVSENTIYF. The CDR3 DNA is TGTGCCAGCAGTTTCGAAAGAGTCTCTGAAAACACCATATATTTT.

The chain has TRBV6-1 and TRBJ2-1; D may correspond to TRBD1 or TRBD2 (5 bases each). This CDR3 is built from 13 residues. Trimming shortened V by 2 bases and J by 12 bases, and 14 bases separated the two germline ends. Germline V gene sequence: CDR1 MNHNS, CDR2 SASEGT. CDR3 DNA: TGTGCCAGCAGTGAACAGGGAGTAGGAGCGCAGTTCTTC. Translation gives CASSEQGVGAQFF.

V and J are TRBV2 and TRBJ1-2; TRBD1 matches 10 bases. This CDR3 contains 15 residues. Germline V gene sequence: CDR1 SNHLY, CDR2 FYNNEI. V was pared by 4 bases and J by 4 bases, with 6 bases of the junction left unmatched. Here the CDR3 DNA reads TGTGCCAGCAGTGCGGGGGACAGGGGAGCCTATGGCTACACCTTC. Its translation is CASSAGDRGAYGYTF.

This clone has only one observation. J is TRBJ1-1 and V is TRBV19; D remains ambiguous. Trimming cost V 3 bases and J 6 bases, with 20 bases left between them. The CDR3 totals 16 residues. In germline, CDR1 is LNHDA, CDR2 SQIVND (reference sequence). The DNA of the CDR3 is TGTGCCAGTAGTATTTACCCTTTCTCGGGTCTCGCTGAAGCTTTCTTT. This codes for CASSIYPFSGLAEAFF. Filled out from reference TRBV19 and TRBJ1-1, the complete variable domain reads DGGITQSPKYLFRKEGQNVTLSCEQNLNHDAMYWYRQDPGQGLRLIYYSQIVNDFQKGDIAEGYSVSREKKESFPLTVTSAQKNPTAFYLCASSIYPFSGLAEAFFGQGTRLTVV.

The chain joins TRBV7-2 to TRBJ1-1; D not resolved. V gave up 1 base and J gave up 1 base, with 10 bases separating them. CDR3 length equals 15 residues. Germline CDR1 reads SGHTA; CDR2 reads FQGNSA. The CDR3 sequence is CASSLVLNGNTEAFF. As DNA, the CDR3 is TGTGCCAGCAGCTTAGTTCTCAACGGGAACACTGAAGCTTTCTTT.

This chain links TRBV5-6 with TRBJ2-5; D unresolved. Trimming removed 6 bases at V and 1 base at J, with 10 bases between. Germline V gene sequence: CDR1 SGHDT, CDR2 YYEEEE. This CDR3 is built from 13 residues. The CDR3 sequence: CASTRKGQETQYF. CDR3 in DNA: TGTGCCAGCACCAGGAAGGGCCAAGAGACCCAGTACTTC.

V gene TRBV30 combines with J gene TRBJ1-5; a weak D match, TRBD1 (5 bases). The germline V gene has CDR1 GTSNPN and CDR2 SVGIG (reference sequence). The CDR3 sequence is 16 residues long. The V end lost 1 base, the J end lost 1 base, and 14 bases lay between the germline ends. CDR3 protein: CAWSARGIRSNQPQHF. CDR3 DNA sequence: TGTGCCTGGAGTGCAAGGGGAATACGCAGCAATCAGCCCCAGCATTTT.

The CDR3 sequence: CASSLRFGSTYEQYF. For the CDR3, the DNA is TGTGCCAGCAGCTTAAGGTTCGGCTCCACCTACGAGCAGTACTTC. This sequence joins TRBV7-3 and TRBJ2-7; D gene uncertain. Germline CDR1 SGHTA, CDR2 FQGTGA. V lost 1 base and J lost 2, with 12 bases in between. The CDR3 is 15 amino acids.

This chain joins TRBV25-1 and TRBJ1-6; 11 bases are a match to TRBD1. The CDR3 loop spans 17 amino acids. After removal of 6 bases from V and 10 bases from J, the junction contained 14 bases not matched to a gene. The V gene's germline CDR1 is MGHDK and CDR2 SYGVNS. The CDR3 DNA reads TGTGCCAGCAGCAACCTCCCCCCGGGGACAGGGGGATCACCCCTCCACTTT. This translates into CASSNLPPGTGGSPLHF.

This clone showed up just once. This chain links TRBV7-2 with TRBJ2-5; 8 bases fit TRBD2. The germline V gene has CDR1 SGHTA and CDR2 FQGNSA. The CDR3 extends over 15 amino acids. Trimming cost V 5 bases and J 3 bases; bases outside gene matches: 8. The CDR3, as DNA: TGTGCCAGCAGCCCCTCCCTAGCGGGTAAAGAGACCCAGTACTTC. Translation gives CASSPSLAGKETQYF.

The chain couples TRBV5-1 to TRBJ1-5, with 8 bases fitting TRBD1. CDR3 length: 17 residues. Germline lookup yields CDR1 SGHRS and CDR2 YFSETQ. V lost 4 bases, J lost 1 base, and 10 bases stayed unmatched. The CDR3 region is CASSPGGQGYSNQPQHF. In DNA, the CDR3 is TGCGCCAGCAGCCCGGGAGGACAGGGCTACAGCAATCAGCCCCAGCATTTT.

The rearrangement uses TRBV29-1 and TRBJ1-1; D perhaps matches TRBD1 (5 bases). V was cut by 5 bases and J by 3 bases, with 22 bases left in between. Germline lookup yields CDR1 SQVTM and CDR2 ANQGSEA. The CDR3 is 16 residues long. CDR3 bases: TGCAGCGTTACCGGGGCCCGGGGACGGATTTACACTGAAGCTTTCTTT. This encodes CSVTGARGRIYTEAFF.

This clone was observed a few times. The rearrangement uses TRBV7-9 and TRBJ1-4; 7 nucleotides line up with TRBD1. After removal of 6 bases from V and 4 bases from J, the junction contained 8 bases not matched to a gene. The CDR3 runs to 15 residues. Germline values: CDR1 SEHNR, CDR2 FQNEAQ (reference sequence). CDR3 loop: CASSPGQAFNEKLFF. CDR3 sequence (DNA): TGTGCCAGCAGTCCCGGACAGGCGTTTAATGAAAAACTGTTTTTT.

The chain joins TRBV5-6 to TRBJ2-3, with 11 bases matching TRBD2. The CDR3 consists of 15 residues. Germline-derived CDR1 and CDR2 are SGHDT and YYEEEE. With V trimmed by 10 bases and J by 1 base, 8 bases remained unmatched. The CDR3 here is CASKTSGKRTDTQYF. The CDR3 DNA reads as TGTGCCTCGAAGACTAGCGGGAAGCGCACAGATACGCAGTATTTT.

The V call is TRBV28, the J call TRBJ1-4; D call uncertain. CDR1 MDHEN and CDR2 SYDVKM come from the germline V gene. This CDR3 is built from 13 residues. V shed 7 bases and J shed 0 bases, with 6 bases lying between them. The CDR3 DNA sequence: TGTGCCAGCAACAGTGCAACTAATGAAAAACTGTTTTTT. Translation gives CASNSATNEKLFF.

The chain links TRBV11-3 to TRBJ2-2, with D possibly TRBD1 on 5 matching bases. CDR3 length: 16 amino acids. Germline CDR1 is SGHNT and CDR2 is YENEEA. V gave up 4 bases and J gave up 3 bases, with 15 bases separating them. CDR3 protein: CASSSWGTPDTGELFF. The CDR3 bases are TGTGCCAGCAGCTCCTGGGGCACCCCCGACACCGGGGAGCTGTTTTTT.

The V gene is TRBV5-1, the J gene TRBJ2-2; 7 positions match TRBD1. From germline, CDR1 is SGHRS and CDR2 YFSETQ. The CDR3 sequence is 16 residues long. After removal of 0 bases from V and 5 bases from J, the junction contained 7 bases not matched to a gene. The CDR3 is CASSLDEGGITGELFF. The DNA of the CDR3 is TGCGCCAGCAGCTTGGATGAAGGGGGCATAACCGGGGAGCTGTTTTTT.

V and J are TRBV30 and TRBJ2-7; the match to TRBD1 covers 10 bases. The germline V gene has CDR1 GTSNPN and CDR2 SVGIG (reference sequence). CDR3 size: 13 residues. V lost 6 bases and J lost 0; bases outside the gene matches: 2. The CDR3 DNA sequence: TGTGCCTGTGGACAGGGGGTCTCCTACGAGCAGTACTTC. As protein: CACGQGVSYEQYF.

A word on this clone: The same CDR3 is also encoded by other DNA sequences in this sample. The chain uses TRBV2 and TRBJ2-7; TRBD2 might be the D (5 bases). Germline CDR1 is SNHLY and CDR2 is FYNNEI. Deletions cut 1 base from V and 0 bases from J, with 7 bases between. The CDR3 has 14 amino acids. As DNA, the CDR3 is TGTGCCAGCAGTGAAGGAGACTACTCCTACGAGCAGTACTTC. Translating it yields CASSEGDYSYEQYF.

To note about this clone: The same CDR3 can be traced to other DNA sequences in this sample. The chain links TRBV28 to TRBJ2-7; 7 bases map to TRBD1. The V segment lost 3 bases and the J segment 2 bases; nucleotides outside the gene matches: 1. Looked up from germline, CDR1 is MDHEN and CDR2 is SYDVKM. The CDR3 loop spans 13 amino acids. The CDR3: CASSLGQTYEQYF. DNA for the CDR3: TGTGCCAGCAGTTTGGGACAGACCTACGAGCAGTACTTC.

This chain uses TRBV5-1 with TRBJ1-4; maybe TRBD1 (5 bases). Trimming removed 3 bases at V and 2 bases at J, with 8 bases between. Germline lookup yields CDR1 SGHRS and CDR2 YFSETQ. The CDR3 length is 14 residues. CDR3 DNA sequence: TGCGCCAGCAGCTGGGGGGTCACTAATGAAAAACTGTTTTTT. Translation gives CASSWGVTNEKLFF.

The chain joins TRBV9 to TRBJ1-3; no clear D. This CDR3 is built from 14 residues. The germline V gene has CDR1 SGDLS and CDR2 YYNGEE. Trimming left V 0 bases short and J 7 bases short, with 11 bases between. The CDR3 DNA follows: TGTGCCAGCAGCGTAGGGTCACGGGCCAACACCATATATTTT. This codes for CASSVGSRANTIYF.

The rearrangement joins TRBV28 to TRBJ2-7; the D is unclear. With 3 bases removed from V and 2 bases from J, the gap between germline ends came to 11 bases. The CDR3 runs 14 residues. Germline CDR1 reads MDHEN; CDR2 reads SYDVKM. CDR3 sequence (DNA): TGTGCCAGCAGTTTTGCCGGGCAGCCCTACGAGCAGTACTTC. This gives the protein CASSFAGQPYEQYF. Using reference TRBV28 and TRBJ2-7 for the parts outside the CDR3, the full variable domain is DVKVTQSSRYLVKRTGEKVFLECVQDMDHENMFWYRQDPGLGLRLIYFSYDVKMKEKGDIPEGYSVSREKKERFSLILESASTNQTSMYLCASSFAGQPYEQYFGPGTRLTVT.

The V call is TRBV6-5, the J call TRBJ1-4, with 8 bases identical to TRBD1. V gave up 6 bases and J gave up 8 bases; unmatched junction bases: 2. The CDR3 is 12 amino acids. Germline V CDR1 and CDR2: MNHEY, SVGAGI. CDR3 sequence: CASRGDREKLFF. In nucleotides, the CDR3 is TGTGCCAGCAGGGGGGACAGGGAAAAACTGTTTTTT.

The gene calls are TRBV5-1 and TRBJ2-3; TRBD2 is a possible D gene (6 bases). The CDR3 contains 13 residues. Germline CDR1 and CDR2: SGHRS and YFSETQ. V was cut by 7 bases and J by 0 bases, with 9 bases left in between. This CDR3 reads CASGTLSTDTQYF. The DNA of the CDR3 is TGCGCCAGCGGGACTCTTAGCACAGATACGCAGTATTTT. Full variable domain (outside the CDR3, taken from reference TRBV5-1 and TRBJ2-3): KAGVTQTPRYLIKTRGQQVTLSCSPISGHRSVSWYQQTPGQGLQFLFEYFSETQRNKGNFPGRFSGRQFSNSRSEMNVSTLELGDSALYLCASGTLSTDTQYFGPGTRLTVL.

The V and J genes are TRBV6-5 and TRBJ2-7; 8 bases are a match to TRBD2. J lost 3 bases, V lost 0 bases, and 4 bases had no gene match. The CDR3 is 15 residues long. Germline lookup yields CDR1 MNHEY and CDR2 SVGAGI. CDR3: CASSYSASGHYEQYF. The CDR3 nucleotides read TGTGCCAGCAGTTACTCGGCTAGCGGGCACTACGAGCAGTACTTC.